This section outlines one TCR beta chain sequence together with its context. Its antigen is unidentified. This sample stems from a study of naive and memory T cell subsets. Study-wide results and caveats: Possibly reflecting memory cells re-expressing CD45RA, a few larger clonotypes occurred in naive repertoires, especially CD8.

Overnight CMV lysate stimulation of fresh PBMCs defined donor CMV status by CD4+ IFNgamma. Both TRBC1 and TRBC2 were covered by a beta constant-region primer of two equimolar oligonucleotides. Four rounds of PCR amplified the ligated cDNA using nested alpha and beta constant-region primers plus SP2. A 12-nucleotide UMI and the SP2 primer were added to the cDNA 3' end by oligonucleotide ligation. TCRdb recomputed calls from the UMI-ligation and nested PCR reads with MiXCR, one row per CDR3 protein. The table has approximately 140,000 distinct CDR3 sequences, roughly 20% seen once; the top ten hold about 0.11%. Sequenced: naive CD4+ T cells from blood. The clonotype comes from a human donor in good health.

CDR3 region: CASSTGWQETQYF. The CDR3 DNA reads as TGTGCCAGCAGCACAGGATGGCAAGAGACCCAGTACTTC. The chain employs TRBV12-3 or TRBV12-4 and TRBJ2-5; D may be TRBD1 (5 bases). The CDR3 runs to 13 residues. Trimming pared 6 bases from V and 2 bases from J, leaving 10 bases between.